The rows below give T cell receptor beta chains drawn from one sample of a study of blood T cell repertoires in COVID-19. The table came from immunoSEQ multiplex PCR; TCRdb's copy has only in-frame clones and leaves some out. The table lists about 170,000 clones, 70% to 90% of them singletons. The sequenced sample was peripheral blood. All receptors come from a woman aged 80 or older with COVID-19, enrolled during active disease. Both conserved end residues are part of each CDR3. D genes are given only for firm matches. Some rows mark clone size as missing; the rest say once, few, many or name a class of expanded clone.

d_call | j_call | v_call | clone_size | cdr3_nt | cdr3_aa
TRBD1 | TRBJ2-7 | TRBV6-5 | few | TGTGCCAGCAGAAACAGGGGTTTCCACGAGCAGTACTTC | CASRNRGFHEQYF
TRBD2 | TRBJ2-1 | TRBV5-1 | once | TGCGCCAGCAGCTTAACTAGCGGGAGGGTCGATGAGCAGTTCTTC | CASSLTSGRVDEQFF
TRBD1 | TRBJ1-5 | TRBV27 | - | TGTGCCAGCAGTTTCCTTGGGGGACAGGGTAACCAGCCCCAGCATTTT | CASSFLGGQGNQPQHF
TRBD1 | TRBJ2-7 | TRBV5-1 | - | TGCGCCAGCAGCTATCACAGGGGCTCCTACGAGCAGTACTTC | CASSYHRGSYEQYF
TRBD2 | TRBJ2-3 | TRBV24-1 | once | TGTGCCACCAGTGACCCTCGGGGGGGAGATGAGGATACGCAGTATTTT | CATSDPRGGDEDTQYF
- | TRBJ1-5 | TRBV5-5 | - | TGTGCCAGCAACAATCCCACCCGACTGATGTGGGGCAATCAGCCCCAGCATTTT | CASNNPTRLMWGNQPQHF
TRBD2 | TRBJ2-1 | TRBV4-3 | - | TGCGCCAGCAGCCAAGATCTACCCTGGGGACTAGGCAGAAGCGGCGGTCCCAATGAGCAGTTCTTC | CASSQDLPWGLGRSGGPNEQFF
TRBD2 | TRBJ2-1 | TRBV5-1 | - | TGCGCCAGCAGCTGGACTAGCGGGAGGGCCGCCAATGAGCAGTTCTTC | CASSWTSGRAANEQFF
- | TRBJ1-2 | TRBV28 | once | TGTGCCAGCAGTTTAAGACAGCTTTCCTATGGCTACACCTTC | CASSLRQLSYGYTF
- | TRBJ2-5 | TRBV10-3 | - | TGTGCCATCAGTGATACTAAGGAGACCCAGTACTTC | CAISDTKETQYF
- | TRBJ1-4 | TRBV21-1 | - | TGTGCCAGCAGCCCTCGGACAGGGGGCAAGTTTGCAACTAATGAAAAACTGTTTTTT | CASSPRTGGKFATNEKLFF
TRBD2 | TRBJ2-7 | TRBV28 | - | TGTGCCAGCCGCAGCGGGAGGGCCTACGAGCAGTACTTC | CASRSGRAYEQYF
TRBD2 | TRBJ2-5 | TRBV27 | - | TGTGCCAGTGGGGGACTAGCGGGGGCATGGTACTTC | CASGGLAGAWYF
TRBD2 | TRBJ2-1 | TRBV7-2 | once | TGTGCCAGCAGCTCGCGCCCTAGCGGCAATGAGCAGTTCTTC | CASSSRPSGNEQFF
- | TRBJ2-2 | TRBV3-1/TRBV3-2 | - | TGTGCCAGCAGCCAAGATTATGGAAAGACACAGGCCGGGGAGCTGTTTTTT | CASSQDYGKTQAGELFF
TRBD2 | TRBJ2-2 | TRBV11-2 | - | TGTGCCAGCAGCTTATCGGCTAGCGGGAGGATCGGGGAGCTGTTTTTT | CASSLSASGRIGELFF
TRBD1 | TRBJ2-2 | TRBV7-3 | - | TGTGCCAGCAGCCTCCGACAGGGGGCCGGGGAGCTGTTTTTT | CASSLRQGAGELFF
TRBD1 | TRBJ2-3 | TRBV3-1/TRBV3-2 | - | TGTGCCAGCAGCCAAAGATGGACAGGCCGGCATACGCAGTATTTT | CASSQRWTGRHTQYF
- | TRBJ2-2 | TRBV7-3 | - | TGTGCCAGCAGCTTAATTAGGAACACCGGGGAGCTGTTTTTT | CASSLIRNTGELFF
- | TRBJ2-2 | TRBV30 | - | TGTGCCTCGGGGCGGGGAAACACCGGGGAGCTGTTTTTT | CASGRGNTGELFF
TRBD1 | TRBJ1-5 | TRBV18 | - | TGTGCCAGCTCACCGACAGGGGCGGTTCAGCCCCAGCATTTT | CASSPTGAVQPQHF
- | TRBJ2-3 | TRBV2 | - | TGTGCCAGCAGTGAATATGCAGATACGCAGTATTTT | CASSEYADTQYF
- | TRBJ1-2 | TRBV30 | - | TGTGCCTGGCAAAACAGGGTGAACTATGGCTACACCTTC | CAWQNRVNYGYTF
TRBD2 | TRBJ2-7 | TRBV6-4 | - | TGTGCCAGCAGTGGACTAGCGGGCGCGGGCGAGCAGTACTTC | CASSGLAGAGEQYF
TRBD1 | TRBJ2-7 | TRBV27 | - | TGTGCCAGCAGTCAGGGGGCCTACGAGCAGTACTTC | CASSQGAYEQYF
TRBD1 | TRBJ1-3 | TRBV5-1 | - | TGCGCCAGCAGCTTGCAGGGGGTGACTGGAAACACCATATATTTT | CASSLQGVTGNTIYF